The rows below give T cell receptor beta chains drawn from one sample of a study of blood T cell repertoires in COVID-19. Method: immunoSEQ multiplex PCR; TCRdb's copy keeps in-frame clones and lacks some. The table records 65,000 to 90,000 clones, around 87% of them present only once. Sequencing used peripheral blood. These receptors were obtained from a woman between 18 and 30 years old with acute or convalescent COVID-19. Both conserved end residues are part of each CDR3. A D gene is named only where the DNA matches it firmly.

D,V,J,CDR3
TRBD2,TRBV7-8,TRBJ2-1,CASSLGLAGGSSYNEQFF
-,TRBV11-3,TRBJ1-1,CASSLGQGTEAFF
TRBD2,TRBV4-2,TRBJ2-1,CASSQRQGSGDRSDEQFF
TRBD2,TRBV6-5,TRBJ2-1,CASSLLAGGPRFF
-,TRBV3-1/TRBV3-2,TRBJ2-7,CASSQDQQGYREQYF
-,TRBV28,TRBJ1-5,CASGRYNQPQHF
TRBD2,TRBV5-4,TRBJ2-7,CASSYGTSGSYEQYF
-,TRBV7-2,TRBJ2-1,CASSRHYGGRPGNEQFF
TRBD1,TRBV11-2,TRBJ2-7,CASSSDREDFGEGEQYF
-,TRBV27,TRBJ1-6,CASSFRRDTLYNSPLHF
-,TRBV4-3,TRBJ1-2,CASSPLSGVGYTF
-,TRBV18,TRBJ2-3,CASSHSSDRTDTQYF
-,TRBV5-1,TRBJ2-2,CASSARQENTGELFF
-,TRBV30,TRBJ1-2,CAWSRRSYGYTF
-,TRBV12-3/TRBV12-4,TRBJ2-3,CASSLIRDTQYF
-,TRBV5-1,TRBJ2-4,CASSLDASENIQYF
-,TRBV6-6,TRBJ1-2,CASSRSPENYGYTF
TRBD1,TRBV3-1/TRBV3-2,TRBJ2-7,CASSQRPGTGYVSEQYF
TRBD1,TRBV2,TRBJ2-1,CASSEGTGGNNEQFF